The 20 T cell receptor beta chains listed next were all sequenced from one sample in a study of B cell selection in AIRE deficiency. The assay was immunoSEQ multiplex PCR, and TCRdb's table has in-frame clones only and misses some. Among about 21,000 clones listed, roughly 93% were seen once. Regulatory T cells were sorted as CD4+CD25hiCD127low/negative cells. The sequencing sample was made of Tregs sorted from PBMCs. The source of these receptors is a human donor with AIRE deficiency.

The chain employs TRBV29-1 and TRBJ1-2, with D tentatively TRBD1 (5 bases). The CDR3 has 16 amino acids. The V end lost 7 bases, the J end lost 2 bases, and 23 bases lay between the germline ends. Germline V gene data show CDR1 as SQVTM and CDR2 as ANQGSEA. The CDR3 nucleotides read TGCAGCGCCCGAAAAAACCGTGGGGGGGGAAACTATGGCTACACCTTC. Translating it yields CSARKNRGGGNYGYTF.

This chain uses TRBV9 with TRBJ1-3, with no clear D. The CDR3 length is 13 residues. Trimming pared 3 bases from V and 2 bases from J, leaving 6 bases between. The germline gives CDR1 SGDLS, CDR2 YYNGEE. The CDR3, as DNA: TGTGCCAGCAGCGCAGAACCTGGAAACACCATATATTTT. Encoded protein: CASSAEPGNTIYF.

In this sample, this clone turned up once. V gene TRBV11-2 combines with J gene TRBJ2-6; no reliable D call. V was shortened by 3 bases and J by 2 bases, with 2 bases between the two germline ends. Germline assignment: CDR1 SGHAT and CDR2 FQNNGV. This CDR3 region has 13 residues. DNA of the CDR3: TGTGCCAGCAGCTTGGCTGGGGCCAACGTCCTGACTTTC. Its translation is CASSLAGANVLTF.

V is TRBV30 and J is TRBJ1-6; D unresolved. The CDR3 runs to 16 residues. Germline CDR1 GTSNPN, CDR2 SVGIG (reference sequence). The V end lost 5 bases, the J end lost 0 bases, and 14 bases lay between the germline ends. CDR3 sequence: CAWEDGMSSYNSPLHF. DNA of the CDR3: TGTGCCTGGGAGGACGGGATGAGCTCCTATAATTCACCCCTCCACTTT.

The chain is built from TRBV29-1 and TRBJ2-3; TRBD2 matches 10 bases. Germline V gene sequence: CDR1 SQVTM, CDR2 ANQGSEA. CDR3 length equals 13 residues. V shed 4 bases and J 6 bases; nucleotides not matched to a gene: 4. CDR3 coding DNA: TGCAGCGTTGTACTAGCGGGATTGGATACGCAGTATTTT. Protein: CSVVLAGLDTQYF.

The chain links TRBV18 to TRBJ2-1, with 9 positions matching TRBD2. V was pared by 4 bases and J by 4 bases, with 5 bases of the junction left unmatched. This CDR3 contains 15 residues. In germline, CDR1 is KGHSH, CDR2 LQKENI. DNA for the CDR3: TGTGCCAGCTCACAGACTAGCGGTGTATACAATGAGCAGTTCTTC. Amino acid sequence: CASSQTSGVYNEQFF.

The J gene is TRBJ2-2, the V gene TRBV7-6, with TRBD2 matching 7 bases. The V and J ends lost 7 bases and 0 bases, in that order; junction bases with no gene match: 11. The CDR3 has 17 amino acids. Germline V gives CDR1 SGHVS, CDR2 FNYEAQ. CDR3 residues: CASIRAPSGANTGELFF. CDR3 DNA: TGTGCCAGCATCCGCGCGCCTAGCGGAGCGAACACCGGGGAGCTGTTTTTT.

A remark on this clone: The junction departs from germline at one end; a sequencing error may be responsible. The same CDR3 also results from other DNA sequences found in this sample. The rearrangement links TRBV6-1 to TRBJ1-2; unclear D gene. This CDR3 contains 14 residues. CDR1 and CDR2 (germline): MNHNS, SASEGT. CDR3: CASSAAVANYGYTF. The CDR3 DNA sequence: TGTGCCAGTAGTGCGGCGGTAGCTAACTATGGCTACACCTTC.

The CDR3 DNA sequence: TGTGCCATAGGACAGGGGAACACTGAAGCTTTCTTT. Amino acid sequence: CAIGQGNTEAFF. The chain couples TRBV10-3 to TRBJ1-1, with 8 bases fitting TRBD1. With V trimmed by 9 bases and J by 1 base, 1 base remained unmatched. There are 12 residues in the CDR3. From germline, CDR1 is ENHRY and CDR2 SYGVKD.

The gene calls are TRBV27 and TRBJ1-3; a weak D match, TRBD1 (5 bases). Germline assignment: CDR1 MNHEY and CDR2 SMNVEV (reference sequence). This CDR3 region has 12 residues. V was cut by 5 bases and J by 9 bases, with 11 bases left in between. CDR3 DNA sequence: TGTGCCAGCAGTGCGGGGGGAGGCACCATATATTTT. It yields the protein CASSAGGGTIYF.

V gene TRBV6-1 combines with J gene TRBJ1-5; 7 nucleotides agree with TRBD1. V shed 6 bases, J shed 3 bases, and the junction held 8 bases outside the gene matches. Germline V lookup: CDR1 MNHNS, CDR2 SASEGT. This CDR3 spans 15 amino acids. CDR3 nucleotides: TGTGCCAGCAGCCGGACAGGAGGGTTCAATCAGCCCCAGCATTTT. Translated: CASSRTGGFNQPQHF.

The CDR3 sequence: CASRLRSSGRAFGEQFF. CDR3 in DNA: TGTGCCAGCAGACTAAGATCTAGCGGGAGGGCCTTCGGTGAGCAGTTCTTC. The chain combines TRBV5-6 with TRBJ2-1; 12 bases agree with TRBD2. Germline lookup yields CDR1 SGHDT and CDR2 YYEEEE. This CDR3 region has 17 residues. The J segment lost 9 bases and the V segment lost 5 bases, leaving 15 bases of the junction unmatched. The full variable domain, in which reference TRBV5-6 and TRBJ2-1 provide the parts outside the CDR3, is DAGVTQSPTHLIKTRGQQVTLRCSPKSGHDTVSWYQQALGQGPQFIFQYYEEEERQRGNFPDRFSGHQFPNYSSELNVNALLLGDSALYLCASRLRSSGRAFGEQFFGPGTRLTVL.

The chain is built from TRBV7-2 and TRBJ2-7; D not resolved. Trimming took 0 bases from V and 3 from J, leaving 6 bases between them. CDR1 SGHTA and CDR2 FQGNSA come from the germline V gene. The CDR3 totals 13 residues. CDR3 sequence reads: CASSLASSYEQYF. CDR3 coding DNA: TGTGCCAGCAGCTTAGCGAGCAGCTACGAGCAGTACTTC.

This rearrangement joins TRBV18 to TRBJ1-4; 9 bases agree with TRBD1. J gave up 7 bases and V 3 bases, and 6 bases lay outside the gene matches. In germline, CDR1 is KGHSH, CDR2 LQKENI. The CDR3 is 15 amino acids. The CDR3 is CASSPPGTGFEKLFF. The CDR3 nucleotides are TGTGCCAGCTCACCCCCCGGGACAGGGTTTGAAAAACTGTTTTTT.

The rearrangement uses TRBV7-2 and TRBJ1-5; unclear D gene. CDR1 and CDR2 (germline): SGHTA, FQGNSA. V lost 2 bases and J 9 bases, leaving 8 bases between the germline ends. The CDR3 covers 12 residues. CDR3: CASSLPSGPQHF. For the CDR3, the DNA is TGTGCCAGCAGCTTACCCTCGGGGCCCCAGCATTTT. Drawing the rest from reference TRBV7-2 and TRBJ1-5, the complete variable domain is GAGVSQSPSNKVTEKGKDVELRCDPISGHTALYWYRQSLGQGLEFLIYFQGNSAPDKSGLPSDRFSAERTGGSVSTLTIQRTQQEDSAVYLCASSLPSGPQHFGDGTRLSIL.

This chain connects TRBV15 to TRBJ2-5; weak D call: TRBD1 (5 bases). CDR3 size: 14 residues. CDR1 is LNHNV, CDR2 YYDKDF, per germline (reference sequence). V shed 1 base and J shed 1 base, with 7 bases lying between them. The CDR3 region has the DNA TGTGCCACCAGCAGAGCAGACAGCCAAGAGACCCAGTACTTC. It encodes CATSRADSQETQYF.

J is TRBJ2-7 and V is TRBV19; 11 bases align to TRBD1. Germline CDR1 and CDR2: LNHDA and SQIVND (reference sequence). With 3 bases clipped from V and 3 bases from J, the junction kept 4 bases outside the gene matches. This CDR3 spans 15 amino acids. The CDR3 region has the DNA TGTGCCAGTAGTATTACGGGGACAGGGGGCTACGAGCAGTACTTC. Protein: CASSITGTGGYEQYF. Based on the CDR3 plus reference TRBV19 and TRBJ2-7, the full variable domain is DGGITQSPKYLFRKEGQNVTLSCEQNLNHDAMYWYRQDPGQGLRLIYYSQIVNDFQKGDIAEGYSVSREKKESFPLTVTSAQKNPTAFYLCASSITGTGGYEQYFGPGTRLTVT.

This chain uses TRBV4-1 with TRBJ2-7; 9 nucleotides line up with TRBD2. From germline, CDR1 is MGHRA and CDR2 YSYEKL. Trimming at V came to 5 bases and at J to 4 bases, leaving 6 bases not matched to a gene. The CDR3 spans 14 residues. The CDR3 loop is CASSSTSGRYEQYF. The CDR3 coding sequence is TGCGCCAGCAGCTCGACTAGCGGTCGATACGAGCAGTACTTC.

This sequence joins TRBV5-6 and TRBJ2-2; D ambiguous. Germline-derived CDR1 and CDR2 are SGHDT and YYEEEE. The CDR3 is made up of 14 amino acids. Trimming removed 0 bases at V and 3 bases at J, with 6 bases between. The CDR3 loop reads CASSLVSYTGELFF. CDR3 DNA sequence: TGTGCCAGCAGCTTGGTTTCTTACACCGGGGAGCTGTTTTTT.

V gene TRBV28 combines with J gene TRBJ2-5; D gene ambiguous. The J call may be faulty, since TRBJ2-7 better matches the DNA end. This CDR3 is 12 amino acids long. Germline V gene sequence: CDR1 MDHEN, CDR2 SYDVKM. CDR3 amino acids: CASSLGGYEQYF. CDR3 nucleotide sequence: TGTGCCAGCAGTTTAGGCGGATACGAGCAGTACTTC.